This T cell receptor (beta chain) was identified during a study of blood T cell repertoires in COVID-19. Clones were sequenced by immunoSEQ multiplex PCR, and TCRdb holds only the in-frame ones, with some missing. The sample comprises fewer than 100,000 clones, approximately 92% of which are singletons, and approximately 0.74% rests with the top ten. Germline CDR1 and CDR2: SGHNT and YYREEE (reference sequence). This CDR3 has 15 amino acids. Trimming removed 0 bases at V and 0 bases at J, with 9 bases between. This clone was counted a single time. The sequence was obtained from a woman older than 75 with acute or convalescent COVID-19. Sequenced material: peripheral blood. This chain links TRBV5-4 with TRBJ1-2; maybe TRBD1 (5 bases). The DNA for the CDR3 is TGTGCCAGCAGCTTGGGAGACAGAGCTAACTATGGCTACACCTTC. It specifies CASSLGDRANYGYTF.